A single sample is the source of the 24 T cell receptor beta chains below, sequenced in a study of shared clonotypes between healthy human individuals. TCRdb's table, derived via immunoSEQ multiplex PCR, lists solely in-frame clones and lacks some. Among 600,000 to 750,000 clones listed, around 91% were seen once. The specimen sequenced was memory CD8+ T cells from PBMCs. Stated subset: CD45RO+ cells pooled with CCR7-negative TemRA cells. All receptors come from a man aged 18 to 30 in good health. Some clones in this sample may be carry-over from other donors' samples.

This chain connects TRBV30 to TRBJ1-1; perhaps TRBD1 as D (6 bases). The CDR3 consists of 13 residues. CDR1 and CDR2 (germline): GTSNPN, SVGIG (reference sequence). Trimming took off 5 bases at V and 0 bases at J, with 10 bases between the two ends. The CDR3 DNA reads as TGTGCCTGGGAGGACAGCATGAACACTGAAGCTTTCTTT. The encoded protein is CAWEDSMNTEAFF.

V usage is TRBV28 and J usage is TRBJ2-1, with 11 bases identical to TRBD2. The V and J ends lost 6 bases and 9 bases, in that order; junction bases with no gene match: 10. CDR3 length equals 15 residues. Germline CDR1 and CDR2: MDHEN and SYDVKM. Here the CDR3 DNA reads TGTGCCAGCAGGAAATTAGCGGGAGGGCCCGGTGAGCAGTTCTTC. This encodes CASRKLAGGPGEQFF.

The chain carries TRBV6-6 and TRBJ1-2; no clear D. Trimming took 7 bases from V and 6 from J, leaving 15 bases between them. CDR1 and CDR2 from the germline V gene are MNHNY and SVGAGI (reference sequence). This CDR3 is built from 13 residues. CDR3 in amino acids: CASNRVTFDGYTF. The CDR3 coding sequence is TGTGCCAGCAATCGGGTAACGTTTGATGGCTACACCTTC.

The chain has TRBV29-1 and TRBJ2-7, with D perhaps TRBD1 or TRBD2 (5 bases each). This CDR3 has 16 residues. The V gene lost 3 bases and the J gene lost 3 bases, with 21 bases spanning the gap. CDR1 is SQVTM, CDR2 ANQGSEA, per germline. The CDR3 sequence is CSVDMTSTQRGYEQYF. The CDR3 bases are TGCAGCGTTGATATGACTTCTACTCAGAGGGGCTACGAGCAGTACTTC.

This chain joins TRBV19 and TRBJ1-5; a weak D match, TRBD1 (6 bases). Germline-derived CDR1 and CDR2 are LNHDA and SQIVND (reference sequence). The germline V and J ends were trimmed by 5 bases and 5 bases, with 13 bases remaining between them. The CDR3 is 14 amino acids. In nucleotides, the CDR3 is TGTGCCAGTAGTGCCAACAGGGATGATCAGCCCCAGCATTTT. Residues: CASSANRDDQPQHF.

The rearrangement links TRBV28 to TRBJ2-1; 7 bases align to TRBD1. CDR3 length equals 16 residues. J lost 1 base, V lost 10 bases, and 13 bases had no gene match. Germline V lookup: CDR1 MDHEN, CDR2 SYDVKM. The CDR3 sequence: CATVNRGFESYNEQFF. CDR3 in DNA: TGTGCCACCGTCAACAGGGGTTTCGAATCCTACAATGAGCAGTTCTTC.

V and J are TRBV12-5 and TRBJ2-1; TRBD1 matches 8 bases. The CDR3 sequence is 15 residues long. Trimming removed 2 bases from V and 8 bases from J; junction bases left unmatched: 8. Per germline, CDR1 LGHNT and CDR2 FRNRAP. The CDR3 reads CASGLTPRGQYEQFF. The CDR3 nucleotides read TGTGCTAGTGGTTTGACCCCCAGGGGGCAATATGAGCAGTTCTTC.

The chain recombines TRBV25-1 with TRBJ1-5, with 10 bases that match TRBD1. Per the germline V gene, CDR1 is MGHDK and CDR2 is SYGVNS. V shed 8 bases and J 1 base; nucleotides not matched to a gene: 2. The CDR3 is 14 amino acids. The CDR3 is CASQDRGSNQPQHF. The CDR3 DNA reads TGTGCCAGCCAGGACAGGGGGAGCAATCAGCCCCAGCATTTT.

The CDR3 spells CASSQDLGELFF. The CDR3 DNA follows: TGTGCCAGCAGCCAAGATTTGGGGGAGCTGTTTTTT. The chain recombines TRBV4-2 with TRBJ2-2; D is unclear. The length of the CDR3 is 12 residues. The germline gives CDR1 LGHNA, CDR2 YNFKEQ. Trimming took off 0 bases at V and 8 bases at J, with 4 bases between the two ends.

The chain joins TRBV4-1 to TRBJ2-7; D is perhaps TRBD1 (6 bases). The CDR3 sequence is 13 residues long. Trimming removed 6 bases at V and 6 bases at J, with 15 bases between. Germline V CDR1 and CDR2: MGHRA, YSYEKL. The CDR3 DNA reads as TGCGCCAGCAGACCGACAGGCATAGCCGAGCAGTACTTC. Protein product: CASRPTGIAEQYF.

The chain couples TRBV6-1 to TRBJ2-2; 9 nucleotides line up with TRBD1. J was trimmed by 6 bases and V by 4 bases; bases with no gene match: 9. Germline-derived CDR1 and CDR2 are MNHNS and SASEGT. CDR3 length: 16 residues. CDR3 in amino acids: CASSVDGTGFAGELFF. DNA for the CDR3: TGTGCCAGCAGTGTCGACGGGACAGGGTTCGCCGGGGAGCTGTTTTTT.

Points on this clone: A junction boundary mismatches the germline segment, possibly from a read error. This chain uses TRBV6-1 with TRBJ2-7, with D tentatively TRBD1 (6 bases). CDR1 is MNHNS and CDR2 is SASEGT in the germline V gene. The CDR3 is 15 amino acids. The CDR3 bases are TGTGTCAGCAGTGAAGCCGGGGACACCTCCTACGAGCAGTACTTC. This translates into CVSSEAGDTSYEQYF.

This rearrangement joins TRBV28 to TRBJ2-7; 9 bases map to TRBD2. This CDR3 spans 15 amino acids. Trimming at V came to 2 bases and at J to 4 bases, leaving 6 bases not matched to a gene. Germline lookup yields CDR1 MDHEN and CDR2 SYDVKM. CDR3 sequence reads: CASSLLAGLKYEQYF. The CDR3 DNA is TGTGCCAGCAGTTTACTAGCGGGATTGAAATACGAGCAGTACTTC.

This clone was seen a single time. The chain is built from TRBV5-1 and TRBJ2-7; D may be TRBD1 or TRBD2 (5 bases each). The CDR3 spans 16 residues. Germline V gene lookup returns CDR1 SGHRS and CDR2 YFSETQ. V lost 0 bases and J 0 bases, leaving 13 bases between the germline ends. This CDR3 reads CASSLERGPSSYEQYF. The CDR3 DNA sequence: TGCGCCAGCAGCTTGGAACGGGGCCCGAGCTCCTACGAGCAGTACTTC. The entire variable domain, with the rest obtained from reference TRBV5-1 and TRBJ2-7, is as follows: KAGVTQTPRYLIKTRGQQVTLSCSPISGHRSVSWYQQTPGQGLQFLFEYFSETQRNKGNFPGRFSGRQFSNSRSEMNVSTLELGDSALYLCASSLERGPSSYEQYFGPGTRLTVT.

CDR3 nucleotides: TGTGCCAGCAGTGAAGAGGGGTATGCTAACTATGGCTACACCTTC. Protein product: CASSEEGYANYGYTF. The chain couples TRBV6-1 to TRBJ1-2; D perhaps matches TRBD1 (5 bases). Germline V gives CDR1 MNHNS, CDR2 SASEGT. CDR3 length: 15 residues. V was pared by 1 base and J by 0 bases, with 9 bases between.

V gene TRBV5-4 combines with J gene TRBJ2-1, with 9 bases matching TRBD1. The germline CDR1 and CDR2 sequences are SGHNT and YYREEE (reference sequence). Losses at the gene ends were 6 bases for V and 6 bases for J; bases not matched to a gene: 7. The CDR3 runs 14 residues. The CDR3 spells CASTGWGQGNEQFF. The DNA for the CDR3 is TGTGCCAGCACCGGGTGGGGACAGGGCAATGAGCAGTTCTTC.

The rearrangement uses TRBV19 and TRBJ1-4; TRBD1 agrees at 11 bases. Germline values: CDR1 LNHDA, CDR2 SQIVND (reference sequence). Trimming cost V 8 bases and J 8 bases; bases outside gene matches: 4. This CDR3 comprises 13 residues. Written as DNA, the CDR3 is TGTGCCAGTCGGGACAGGGGGTTGGAAAAACTGTTTTTT. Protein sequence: CASRDRGLEKLFF.

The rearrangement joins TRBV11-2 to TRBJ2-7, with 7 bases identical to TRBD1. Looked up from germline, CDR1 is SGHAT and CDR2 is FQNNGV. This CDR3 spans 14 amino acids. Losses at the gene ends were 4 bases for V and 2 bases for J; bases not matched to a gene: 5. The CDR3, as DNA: TGTGCCAGCAGCTACCGGGACAGCCCCTACGAGCAGTACTTC. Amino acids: CASSYRDSPYEQYF.

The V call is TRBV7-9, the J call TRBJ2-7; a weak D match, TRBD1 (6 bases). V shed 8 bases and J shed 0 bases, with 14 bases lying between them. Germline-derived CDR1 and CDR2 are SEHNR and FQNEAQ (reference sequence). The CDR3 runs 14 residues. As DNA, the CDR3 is TGTGCCAGCGCAAGAGGGGGAAGCTCCTACGAGCAGTACTTC. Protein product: CASARGGSSYEQYF.

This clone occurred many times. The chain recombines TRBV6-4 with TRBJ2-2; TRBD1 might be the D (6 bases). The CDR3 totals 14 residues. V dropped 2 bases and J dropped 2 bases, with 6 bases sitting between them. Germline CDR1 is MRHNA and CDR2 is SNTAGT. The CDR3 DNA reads TGTGCCAGCAGTGACGGGACAAACACCGGGGAGCTGTTTTTT. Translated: CASSDGTNTGELFF.

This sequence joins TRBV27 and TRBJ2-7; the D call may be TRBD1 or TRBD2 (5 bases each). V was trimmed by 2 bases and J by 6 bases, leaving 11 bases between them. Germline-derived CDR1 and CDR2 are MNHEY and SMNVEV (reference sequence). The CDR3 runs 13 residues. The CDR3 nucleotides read TGTGCCAGCAGTTTAGAAGAGGGGCTCGAGCAGTACTTC. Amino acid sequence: CASSLEEGLEQYF.

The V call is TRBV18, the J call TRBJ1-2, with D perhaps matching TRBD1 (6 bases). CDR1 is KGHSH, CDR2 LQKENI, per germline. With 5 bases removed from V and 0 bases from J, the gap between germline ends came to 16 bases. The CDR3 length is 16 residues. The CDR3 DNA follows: TGTGCCAGCTCATCCTATCCGGGACAAACTAACTATGGCTACACCTTC. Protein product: CASSSYPGQTNYGYTF.

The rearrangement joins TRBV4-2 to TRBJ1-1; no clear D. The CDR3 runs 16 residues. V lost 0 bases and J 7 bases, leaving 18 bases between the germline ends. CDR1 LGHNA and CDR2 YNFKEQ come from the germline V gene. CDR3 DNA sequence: TGTGCCAGCAGCCAAGATCGATCGCAGCTCGGCCGTGAAGCTTTCTTT. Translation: CASSQDRSQLGREAFF.

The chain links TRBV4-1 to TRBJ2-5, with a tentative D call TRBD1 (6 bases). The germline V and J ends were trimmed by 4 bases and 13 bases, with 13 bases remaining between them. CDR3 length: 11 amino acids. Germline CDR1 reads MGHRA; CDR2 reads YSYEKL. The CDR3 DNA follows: TGCGCCAGCAGCCCCGGACAGCCCTTGTACTTC. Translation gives CASSPGQPLYF.